A selection of T cell receptor beta chains follows, all from one sample in a study of OX40 agonist ivuxolimab in advanced cancers. Generated by immunoSEQ multiplex PCR, the TCRdb table keeps only in-frame clones and is missing some. The sample shows over 55,000 clones, about nine tenths of them seen only once. The specimen was CD4+ or CD8+ T cells sorted from blood, collected in a trial of the OX40 agonist ivuxolimab. Receptor source: an adult with an advanced solid tumor such as melanoma, head and neck, liver or kidney cancer. The CDR3 runs from the conserved cysteine through the conserved F or W. The D gene is left open where the match is weak. Expanded clones are given a class, and other clones once, few, many or no size at all.

abundance,v_gene,d_gene,j_gene,CDR3aa,CDR3nt
NA,TRBV7-8,TRBD2,TRBJ2-3,CASSLREGYTDTQYF,TGTGCCAGCAGCTTGCGGGAGGGATACACAGATACGCAGTATTTT
once,TRBV28,TRBD1,TRBJ1-5,CASSLGGDRGPPQHF,TGTGCCAGCAGTTTAGGGGGGGACAGGGGACCGCCCCAGCATTTT
NA,TRBV7-2,NA,TRBJ2-3,CASSLAGIGGTDTQYF,TGTGCCAGCAGCTTAGCGGGCATAGGTGGCACAGATACGCAGTATTTT
NA,TRBV7-8,TRBD2,TRBJ2-1,CASSWPGLAAYNEQFF,TGTGCCAGCAGCTGGCCGGGACTAGCGGCCTACAATGAGCAGTTCTTC
NA,TRBV7-2,TRBD2,TRBJ2-7,CASSLKGTSGVAYEQYF,TGTGCCAGCAGCTTAAAAGGGACTAGCGGTGTTGCCTACGAGCAGTACTTC
NA,TRBV9,TRBD1,TRBJ1-2,CASSQSAGQGTGGYTF,TGTGCCAGCAGCCAATCTGCGGGACAGGGAACGGGGGGCTACACCTTC
NA,TRBV19,TRBD1,TRBJ1-2,CASSRKDRVWGYTF,TGTGCCAGTAGTCGGAAGGACAGGGTCTGGGGCTACACCTTC
NA,TRBV2,TRBD2,TRBJ2-1,CASRQAGAYNEQFF,TGTGCCAGCCGCCAAGCGGGGGCTTACAATGAGCAGTTCTTC
NA,TRBV5-1,NA,TRBJ1-1,CASSLDFSMRPFF,TGCGCCAGCAGCTTGGACTTCTCGATGAGGCCTTTCTTT
NA,TRBV23-1,NA,TRBJ1-2,CASRRKSHTF,TGCGCCAGCAGGAGGAAGTCACACACCTTC
NA,TRBV28,NA,TRBJ2-7,CASSLATAYEQYF,TGTGCCAGCAGTTTAGCCACGGCGTACGAGCAGTACTTC
once,TRBV5-4,NA,TRBJ1-1,CASSTGAVYTEAFF,TGTGCCAGCAGCACCGGGGCGGTGTACACTGAAGCTTTCTTT
once,TRBV4-2,TRBD1,TRBJ1-2,CASSQGQGEDYGYTF,TGTGCCAGCAGCCAAGGGCAGGGGGAAGACTATGGCTACACCTTC
NA,TRBV28,NA,TRBJ1-1,CASSHQDTGLNTEAFF,TGTGCCAGCAGTCACCAGGACACAGGATTGAACACTGAAGCTTTCTTT
NA,TRBV6-5,NA,TRBJ1-2,CASSLYPGTAPSLF,TGTGCCAGCAGTCTCTACCCCGGGACGGCTCCCTCCCTCTTC
NA,TRBV28,NA,TRBJ2-4,CASSLQSIAKNIQYF,TGTGCCAGCAGCTTGCAAAGTATAGCCAAAAACATTCAGTACTTC
NA,TRBV27,TRBD2,TRBJ2-3,CASGLAGGLSLADTQYF,TGTGCCAGCGGGCTAGCGGGGGGGCTTTCCTTGGCAGATACGCAGTATTTT
NA,TRBV5-4,TRBD2,TRBJ2-1,CASSSGVVAGHNEQFF,TGTGCCAGCAGCTCGGGGGTCGTAGCGGGCCACAATGAGCAGTTCTTC
NA,TRBV7-2,NA,TRBJ2-7,CASSLPAYEQYF,TGTGCCAGCAGCCTGCCCGCCTACGAGCAGTACTTC
once,TRBV7-3,TRBD2,TRBJ2-5,CASSPRAGGPPVETQYF,TGTGCCAGCAGCCCAAGGGCGGGGGGGCCTCCAGTGGAGACCCAGTACTTC
NA,TRBV7-9,TRBD1,TRBJ1-2,CASSLGGTGSESYTF,TGTGCCAGCAGCTTAGGAGGGACAGGGTCGGAGAGCTACACCTTC
NA,TRBV5-6,NA,TRBJ1-1,CASSLGTANTEAFF,TGTGCCAGCAGCTTGGGGACAGCCAACACTGAAGCTTTCTTT
NA,TRBV5-4,NA,TRBJ1-2,CASSLRTEGTYRYTF,TGTGCCAGCAGCTTGAGGACAGAGGGAACCTATCGCTACACCTTC
NA,TRBV28,TRBD1,TRBJ2-7,CASSWTGNYEQYF,TGTGCCAGCAGTTGGACAGGGAACTACGAGCAGTACTTC
NA,TRBV27,NA,TRBJ1-1,CASPTGPAFF,TGTGCCTCCCCGACAGGTCCAGCTTTCTTT
NA,TRBV18,NA,TRBJ2-2,CASSQRIGELFF,TGTGCCAGCTCACAGAGAATCGGGGAGCTGTTTTTT
NA,TRBV7-3,TRBD1,TRBJ2-5,CASSSDRGRETQYF,TGTGCCAGCAGCTCTGACAGGGGAAGAGAGACCCAGTACTTC
NA,TRBV5-4,NA,TRBJ2-3,CASRPGIETDTQYF,TGTGCCAGCAGGCCAGGGATCGAAACAGATACGCAGTATTTT
NA,TRBV6-5,NA,TRBJ1-2,CASSESGTGYGYTF,TGTGCCAGCAGTGAATCCGGGACGGGCTATGGCTACACCTTC
NA,TRBV7-2,TRBD2,TRBJ2-7,CASSPSGSSSYEQYF,TGTGCCAGCAGCCCTAGCGGGTCATCGTCCTACGAGCAGTACTTC
NA,TRBV13,TRBD2,TRBJ2-5,CASSLGTGGPAETQYF,TGTGCCAGCAGCTTAGGAACGGGGGGGCCGGCAGAGACCCAGTACTTC
NA,TRBV6-5,NA,TRBJ1-1,CASKNQGLENTEAFF,TGTGCCAGCAAAAATCAGGGCTTAGAGAACACTGAAGCTTTCTTT
NA,TRBV12-5,TRBD1,TRBJ2-3,CASGPGVRDRRTDTQYF,TGTGCTAGTGGCCCCGGGGTACGGGACAGGCGCACAGATACGCAGTATTTT
NA,TRBV6-1,NA,TRBJ2-5,CASRPSGPGSTQYF,TGTGCCAGCAGACCCAGTGGGCCCGGGAGCACCCAGTACTTC
NA,TRBV6-4,NA,TRBJ2-1,CASSDSGTTHNEQFF,TGTGCCAGCAGTGACTCTGGGACGACTCACAATGAGCAGTTCTTC
NA,TRBV7-8,TRBD1,TRBJ2-5,CASSLLGTGWVSETQYF,TGTGCCAGCAGCTTATTAGGGACAGGGTGGGTCTCAGAGACCCAGTACTTC
once,TRBV28,TRBD1,TRBJ1-5,CASHRATGLGNQPQHF,TGTGCCAGCCATCGGGCGACAGGGTTGGGCAATCAGCCCCAGCATTTT
NA,TRBV7-8,TRBD1,TRBJ1-2,CASSPRGTGIYGYTF,TGTGCCAGCAGCCCCCGAGGGACAGGGATCTATGGCTACACCTTC
NA,TRBV27,TRBD1,TRBJ1-5,CASSLLGTGASPQHF,TGTGCCAGCAGTTTATTGGGGACAGGGGCCTCGCCCCAGCATTTT
NA,TRBV19,NA,TRBJ2-4,CASTLDSATNIQYF,TGTGCCAGTACCCTGGACTCCGCCACGAACATTCAGTACTTC
NA,TRBV2,TRBD2,TRBJ2-2,CASSRPDGLAENTGELFF,TGTGCCAGCAGTCGACCCGATGGACTAGCGGAAAACACCGGGGAGCTGTTTTTT
NA,TRBV10-3,NA,TRBJ2-7,CATSPRGDPYEQYF,TGTGCCACCAGCCCCCGGGGCGATCCCTACGAGCAGTACTTC
once,TRBV7-2,TRBD2,TRBJ2-1,CASNSRRSGTSLFF,TGTGCCAGCAACTCGCGGCGCTCCGGGACTAGTTTGTTCTTC
NA,TRBV6-4,NA,TRBJ2-3,CASSDAASTDTQYF,TGTGCCAGCAGTGATGCCGCTAGCACAGATACGCAGTATTTT
NA,TRBV11-2,TRBD2,TRBJ2-7,CASSSSSGGAWEEQYF,TGTGCCAGCAGCTCCTCTAGCGGGGGGGCCTGGGAAGAGCAGTACTTC
NA,TRBV7-2,NA,TRBJ2-1,CASSFLAGEQFF,TGTGCCAGCAGTTTCCTAGCTGGCGAGCAGTTCTTC
NA,TRBV5-6,NA,TRBJ1-3,CASSFSLGLGNTIYF,TGTGCCAGCAGCTTCTCCTTGGGCCTCGGAAACACCATATATTTT
once,TRBV2,TRBD2,TRBJ2-1,CASSEALTSGINEQFF,TGTGCCAGCAGTGAAGCGCTGACTAGCGGGATCAATGAGCAGTTCTTC